Listed here is a single T cell receptor (beta chain). This entry belongs to a study of blood T cell repertoires in COVID-19. Looking at the study overall: Sites in the United States, Italy and Spain provided acute and convalescent COVID-19 samples.

V dropped 3 bases and J dropped 8; count of bases not matched to a gene: 9. From germline, CDR1 is GTSNPN and CDR2 SVGIG (reference sequence). There are 13 residues in the CDR3. Produced via immunoSEQ multiplex PCR; TCRdb's table is partial and in-frame only. This table holds some 150,000 clones, about 85% found once. This sequence joins TRBV30 and TRBJ1-2; TRBD1 agrees at 7 bases. The specimen was peripheral blood. The TCR was taken from a woman in her sixties or seventies with active or convalescent COVID-19. The CDR3 DNA reads TGTGCCTGGAGCCGGGCAGGGGGTTTCGGCTACACCTTC. This encodes CAWSRAGGFGYTF.